This T cell receptor (beta chain) stems from a study of blood T cell repertoires in COVID-19. Study as a whole: COVID-19 samples from acute and convalescent phases originated in the United States, Italy and Spain. The analysed material was cDNA or gDNA that came from T cells, B-cell-depleted T cells, or PBMCs.

Authors' data handling: Estimated nucleated cell counts came from reference gene primer amplification. Produced via immunoSEQ multiplex PCR; TCRdb's table is partial and in-frame only. V and J calls plus clone size are reproduced from that table; the DNA served to infer D and trimming. Here the sample spans about 160,000 clones, roughly 90% being singletons. The CDR3 is 15 amino acids. In germline, CDR1 is MNHEY, CDR2 SMNVEV (reference sequence). V lost 5 bases and J lost 2; bases outside the gene matches: 5. The chain uses TRBV27 and TRBJ2-1, with 8 bases aligning to TRBD1. Sequencing was done on a sample of peripheral blood. This TCR was sampled from a man in his fifties or sixties with acute or convalescent COVID-19. The CDR3 region is CASSLDRGTYNEQFF. CDR3 nucleotide sequence: TGTGCCAGCAGTCTCGACAGGGGAACCTACAATGAGCAGTTCTTC.